The subject of this entry is one T cell receptor (beta chain). TCRdb's table, derived via immunoSEQ multiplex PCR, lists solely in-frame clones and lacks some. The top ten hold roughly 2% of the sample, which has about 95,000 clones, around 86% seen once. The data are from a study of PD-L1 blockade in urothelial cancer. Time point indicated: pretreatment peripheral blood. V lost 11 bases and J lost 4, with 17 bases in between. Germline V CDR1 and CDR2: MNHNY, SVGAGI (reference sequence). CDR3 length: 14 residues. The rearrangement uses TRBV6-6 and TRBJ2-2, with D possibly matching TRBD2 (6 bases). The clonotype comes from a man between 60 and 75 years old with urothelial cancer. Source: PBMCs, taken around atezolizumab (anti-PD-L1) treatment. CDR3 in amino acids: CASQGAGTTGELFF. The CDR3 DNA is TGTGCCTCACAAGGTGCGGGGACCACCGGGGAGCTGTTTTTT.